Listed below are T cell receptor beta chains from one sample, sequenced in a study of T cell repertoires in cytomegalovirus infection. Using its own MiXCR run on the reads, TCRdb lists one record per CDR3 protein. The data show 40,000 to 55,000 distinct CDR3 sequences, 20% to 25% seen once. These receptors lack a known antigen. The source material was CD8+ T cells from cultured PBMCs, sampled from culture after CMV antigen stimulation. These receptors came from a human donor in good health (CMV status not recorded). Some clones in this sample may be carry-over from other donors' samples. Each CDR3 is given with its conserved first and last residue. D genes are given only for firm matches. The listing skips clone size in some rows; elsewhere it reads once, few, many or a size class.

TGTGCCAGCGTGACTAGCGGGGGGGCCCCAGATACGCAGTATTTT CASVTSGGAPDTQYF NA TRBV12-3/TRBV12-4 TRBD2 TRBJ2-3
TGTGCCAGCAGTCCCCCGCGAGGGGATCCCGAGCAGTACTTC CASSPPRGDPEQYF few TRBV28 NA TRBJ2-7
TGTGCCAGCAGCCGCTCGGACATAACCTCCTATAATTCACCCCTCCACTTT CASSRSDITSYNSPLHF NA TRBV7-2 NA TRBJ1-6
TGTGCCAGCAGTAAAAGGACTAGTCCGCACCCTGAGCAGTTCTTC CASSKRTSPHPEQFF NA TRBV12-3/TRBV12-4 TRBD2 TRBJ2-1
TGTGCCAGCAGCTTAGGGCGGGGAGATACGCAGTATTTT CASSLGRGDTQYF few TRBV7-8 NA TRBJ2-3
TGTGCCAGTAGTATGGGGGTTGGGAACACTGAAGCTTTCTTT CASSMGVGNTEAFF few TRBV19 NA TRBJ1-1
TGTGCCAGCAGCCCCGGGACATTCGGGGAGACCCAGTACTTC CASSPGTFGETQYF NA TRBV7-6 NA TRBJ2-5
TGTGCCAGCAGGACTCGCACGGGACAGGGGATCAATGAGCAGTTCTTC CASRTRTGQGINEQFF NA TRBV6-1 TRBD1 TRBJ2-1
TGTGCCAGCAGCCCCGCCGGGACACTTGAAGCTTTCTTT CASSPAGTLEAFF many TRBV7-3 NA TRBJ1-1
TGTGCCAGCAGTTACGACGGAAGCTCCTACAATGAGCAGTTCTTC CASSYDGSSYNEQFF NA TRBV6-2/TRBV6-3 NA TRBJ2-1
TGTGCCACCAGATGGGGGGGAAATAGCAATCAGCCCCAGCATTTT CATRWGGNSNQPQHF NA TRBV19 NA TRBJ1-5
TGTGCCAGCAGCTTAGGCCACAGGTTGCAAGAGACCCAGTACTTC CASSLGHRLQETQYF few TRBV7-2 NA TRBJ2-5
TGCAGTGCTCCTAACCCGGGATCATACAATGAGCAGTTCTTC CSAPNPGSYNEQFF NA TRBV20-1 NA TRBJ2-1
TGCAGCGTTGGCCCGACAGGGAACACTGAAGCTTTCTTT CSVGPTGNTEAFF NA TRBV29-1 NA TRBJ1-1
TGTGCCAGCAGCGTTACAGGATACTATGGCTACACCTTC CASSVTGYYGYTF NA TRBV7-9 NA TRBJ1-2
TGCGCCAGCAGCCACAGGGATAGCAATCAGCCCCAGCATTTT CASSHRDSNQPQHF NA TRBV4-1 NA TRBJ1-5
TGTGCCAGCAGCTCCCTCCGGGACCGCACTGAAGCTTTCTTT CASSSLRDRTEAFF NA TRBV7-8 NA TRBJ1-1
TGCAGTGCTGGGGGACAGGGGGACACTGAAGCTTTCTTT CSAGGQGDTEAFF NA TRBV20-1 TRBD1 TRBJ1-1
TGTGCCAGCTCAACGACAGGGTACTACAATGAGCAGTTCTTC CASSTTGYYNEQFF many TRBV18 TRBD1 TRBJ2-1
TGTGCCAGCAGTTCTTCCAGCGGGGGGTACAATGAGCAGTTCTTC CASSSSSGGYNEQFF many TRBV27 TRBD2 TRBJ2-1
TGCAGTGCTAGAGAGGGTAATGAGCAGTTCTTC CSAREGNEQFF few TRBV20-1 NA TRBJ2-1
TGTGCCAGCAGTTACTCAGGGGGGGCGCTGATCAATGAGCAGTTCTTC CASSYSGGALINEQFF NA TRBV6-8 NA TRBJ2-1
TGTGCCAGCAGCGCCGGACAGGGTAGGGACTATGGCTACACCTTC CASSAGQGRDYGYTF NA TRBV7-9 TRBD1 TRBJ1-2
TGTGCCAGCAGCTTAGTAACCGGGACTTGGAGGGATACGCAGTATTTT CASSLVTGTWRDTQYF NA TRBV7-9 NA TRBJ2-3
TGTGCCAGCAGCTGGGCCCGGGATACGCAGTATTTT CASSWARDTQYF NA TRBV7-9 NA TRBJ2-3
TGTGCCAGCAGTTATATGGAGCAGGTTGACCTAGCTGACACCTTC CASSYMEQVDLADTF few TRBV6-1 NA TRBJ1-2
TGTGCCAGCAGTGATCTAGGTCTCCAGATTTACAATGAGCAGTTCTTC CASSDLGLQIYNEQFF NA TRBV2 NA TRBJ2-1
TGTGCCAGCAGCTTATGGGACAGGCCTGACAAATTC CASSLWDRPDKF NA TRBV7-8 TRBD1 TRBJ2-7
TGTGCCAGCAGCACAGCTCGGAAAGAGACCCAGTACTTC CASSTARKETQYF NA TRBV7-2 NA TRBJ2-5
TGTGCCAGCAGCCCCTCAGGACAGCGCACTGAAGCTTTCTTT CASSPSGQRTEAFF NA TRBV9 NA TRBJ1-1
TGTGCCAGCACATTAACTAGCGGGAATTACAATGAGCAGTTCTTC CASTLTSGNYNEQFF few TRBV5-4 TRBD2 TRBJ2-1
TGTGCCAGCAGGGTCCGCGCGGGAGGAGATACGCAGTATTTT CASRVRAGGDTQYF few TRBV6-8 TRBD2 TRBJ2-3
TGTGCCACCAGCACCGATGGGGCCAATACGCAGTATTTT CATSTDGANTQYF NA TRBV15 NA TRBJ2-3
TGTTCCAGCAGCCTGGGAACAGATACGCAGTATTTT CSSSLGTDTQYF NA TRBV5-3 NA TRBJ2-3
TGTGCCAGCAGCCCAGGAGGAGACGAGCAGTACTTC CASSPGGDEQYF NA TRBV14 NA TRBJ2-7
TGTGCCAGCAGCCAAGGAGGTCAGGGTTCCCAGCCCCAGCATTTT CASSQGGQGSQPQHF NA TRBV4-2 NA TRBJ1-5
TGTGCCAGCAGCTTACTCCTAGCGGGGGACCTTAGCACAGATACGCAGTATTTT CASSLLLAGDLSTDTQYF NA TRBV7-8 TRBD2 TRBJ2-3
TGTGCCAGCAGCGGACTAGCGGGTTCGGGCACCGGGGAGCTGTTTTTT CASSGLAGSGTGELFF few TRBV9 TRBD2 TRBJ2-2
TGTGCCAGCAGTTTATTTCTAACCAGGACTAGCGGGGGTCACAATGAGCAGTTCTTC CASSLFLTRTSGGHNEQFF NA TRBV27 TRBD2 TRBJ2-1